This T cell receptor beta chain was retrieved from a study of technical replicates of blood from a few donors. TCRdb keeps only in-frame clones here, not all; method: immunoSEQ multiplex PCR. This table holds approximately 81,000 clones, about 97% found once. V lost 6 bases, J lost 5 bases, and 16 bases lay in between. Looked up from germline, CDR1 is MNHNS and CDR2 is SASEGT. The length of the CDR3 is 14 residues. V is TRBV6-1 and J is TRBJ2-5, with a tentative D call TRBD2 (5 bases). The sample was T cells isolated from PBMCs. This receptor was taken from a human donor in good health. CDR3 coding DNA: TGTGCCAGCAGCGCCCTCACTTCGGGGGAGACCCAGTACTTC. Amino acids: CASSALTSGETQYF.